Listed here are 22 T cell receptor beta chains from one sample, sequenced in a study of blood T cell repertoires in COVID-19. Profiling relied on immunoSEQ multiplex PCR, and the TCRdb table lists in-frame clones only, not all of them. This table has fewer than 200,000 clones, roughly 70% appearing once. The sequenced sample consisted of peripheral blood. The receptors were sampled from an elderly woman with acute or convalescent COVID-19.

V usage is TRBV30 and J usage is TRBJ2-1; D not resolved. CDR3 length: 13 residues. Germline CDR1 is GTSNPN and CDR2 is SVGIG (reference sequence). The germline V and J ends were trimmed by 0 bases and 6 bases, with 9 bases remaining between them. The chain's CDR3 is CAWSVSISNEQFF. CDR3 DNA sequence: TGTGCCTGGAGTGTATCTATTTCCAATGAGCAGTTCTTC.

Here the CDR3 reads CASSVRGTGGYNEQFF. The CDR3 nucleotides are TGTGCCAGCAGCGTACGTGGGACAGGGGGATACAATGAGCAGTTCTTC. The rearrangement joins TRBV9 to TRBJ2-1; 11 bases align to TRBD1. CDR3 length: 16 amino acids. Germline CDR1 and CDR2: SGDLS and YYNGEE. Trimming cost V 1 base and J 4 bases; bases outside gene matches: 4.

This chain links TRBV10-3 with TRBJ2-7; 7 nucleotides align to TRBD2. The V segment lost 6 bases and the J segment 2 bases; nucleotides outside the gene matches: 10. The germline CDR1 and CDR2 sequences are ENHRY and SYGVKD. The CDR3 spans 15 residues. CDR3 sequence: CAIRSGAAGPYEQYF. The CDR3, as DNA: TGTGCCATCAGGAGTGGGGCAGCGGGACCCTACGAGCAGTACTTC.

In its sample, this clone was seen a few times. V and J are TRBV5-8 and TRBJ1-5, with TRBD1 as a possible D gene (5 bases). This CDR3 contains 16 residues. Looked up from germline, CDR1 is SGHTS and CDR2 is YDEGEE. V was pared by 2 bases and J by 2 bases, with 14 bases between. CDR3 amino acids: CASSFERGSGNQPQHF. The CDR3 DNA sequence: TGTGCCAGCAGCTTCGAAAGGGGATCGGGCAATCAGCCCCAGCATTTT.

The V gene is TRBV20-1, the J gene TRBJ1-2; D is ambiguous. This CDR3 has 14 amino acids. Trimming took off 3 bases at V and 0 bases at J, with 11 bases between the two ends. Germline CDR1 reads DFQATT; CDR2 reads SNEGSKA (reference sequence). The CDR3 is CSASVEASNYGYTF. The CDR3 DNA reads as TGCAGTGCTAGTGTGGAGGCGTCTAACTATGGCTACACCTTC.

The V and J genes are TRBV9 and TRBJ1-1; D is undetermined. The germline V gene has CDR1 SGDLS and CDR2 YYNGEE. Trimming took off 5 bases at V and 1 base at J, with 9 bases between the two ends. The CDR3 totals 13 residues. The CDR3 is CASRPSGNTEAFF. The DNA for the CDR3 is TGTGCCAGCAGACCCTCAGGGAACACTGAAGCTTTCTTT.

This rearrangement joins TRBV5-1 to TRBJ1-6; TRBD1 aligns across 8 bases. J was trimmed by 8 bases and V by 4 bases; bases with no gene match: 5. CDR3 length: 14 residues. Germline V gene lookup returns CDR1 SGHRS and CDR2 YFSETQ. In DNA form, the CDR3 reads TGCGCCAGCAGCCTGGGACAGGACCATTCACCCCTCCACTTT. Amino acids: CASSLGQDHSPLHF.

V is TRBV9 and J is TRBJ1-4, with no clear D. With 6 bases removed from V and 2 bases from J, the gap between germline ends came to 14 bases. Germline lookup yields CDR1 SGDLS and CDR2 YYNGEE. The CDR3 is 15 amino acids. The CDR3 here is CASNRAPGTNEKLFF. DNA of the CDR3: TGTGCCAGCAATCGCGCCCCGGGGACTAATGAAAAACTGTTTTTT.

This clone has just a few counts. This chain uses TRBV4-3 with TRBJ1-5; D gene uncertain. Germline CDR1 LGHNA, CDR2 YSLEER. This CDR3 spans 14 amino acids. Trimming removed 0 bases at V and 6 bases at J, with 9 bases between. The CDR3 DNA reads TGCGCCAGCAGCCAAGATTCGGGGTTTCAGCCCCAGCATTTT. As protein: CASSQDSGFQPQHF.

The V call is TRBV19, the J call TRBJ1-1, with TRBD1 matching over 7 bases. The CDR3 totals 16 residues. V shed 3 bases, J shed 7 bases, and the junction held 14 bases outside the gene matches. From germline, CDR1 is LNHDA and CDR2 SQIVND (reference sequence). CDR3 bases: TGTGCCAGTAGTATGTTGGGACAGCTGACTCCCGGTGAAGCTTTCTTT. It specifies CASSMLGQLTPGEAFF.

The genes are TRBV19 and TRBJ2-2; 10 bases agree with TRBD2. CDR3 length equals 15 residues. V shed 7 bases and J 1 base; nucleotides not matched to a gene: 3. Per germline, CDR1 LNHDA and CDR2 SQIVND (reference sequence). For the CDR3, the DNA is TGTGCCAGTACCCGGACTAGCGGGAACACCGGGGAGCTGTTTTTT. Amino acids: CASTRTSGNTGELFF.

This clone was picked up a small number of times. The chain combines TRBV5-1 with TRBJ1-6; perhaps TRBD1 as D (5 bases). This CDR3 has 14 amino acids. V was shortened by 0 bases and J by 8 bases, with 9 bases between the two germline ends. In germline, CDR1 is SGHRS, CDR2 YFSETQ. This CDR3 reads CASSLETADSPLHF. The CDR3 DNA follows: TGCGCCAGCAGCTTGGAGACAGCAGATTCACCCCTCCACTTT.

The DNA for the CDR3 is TGTGCCAGCAGCTTCGGGACATCGGGTGAGGATCAGCCCCAGCATTTT. It translates to CASSFGTSGEDQPQHF. The chain couples TRBV5-5 to TRBJ1-5, with D perhaps matching TRBD1 (6 bases). The germline CDR1 and CDR2 sequences are SGHKS and YYEKEE (reference sequence). Trimming took off 2 bases at V and 5 bases at J, with 17 bases between the two ends. CDR3 length: 16 amino acids.

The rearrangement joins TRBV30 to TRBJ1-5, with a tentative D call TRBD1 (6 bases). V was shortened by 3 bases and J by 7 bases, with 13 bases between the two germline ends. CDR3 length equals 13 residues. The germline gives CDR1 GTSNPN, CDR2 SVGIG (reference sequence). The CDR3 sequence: CAWSKGHPQPQHF. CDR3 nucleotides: TGTGCCTGGAGCAAGGGACACCCACAGCCCCAGCATTTT.

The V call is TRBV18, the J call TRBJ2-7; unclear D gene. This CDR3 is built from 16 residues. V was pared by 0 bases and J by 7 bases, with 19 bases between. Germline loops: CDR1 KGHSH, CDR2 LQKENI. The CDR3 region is CASSPPVQVQVGEQYF. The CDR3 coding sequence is TGTGCCAGCTCACCACCCGTCCAGGTCCAGGTTGGAGAGCAGTACTTC.

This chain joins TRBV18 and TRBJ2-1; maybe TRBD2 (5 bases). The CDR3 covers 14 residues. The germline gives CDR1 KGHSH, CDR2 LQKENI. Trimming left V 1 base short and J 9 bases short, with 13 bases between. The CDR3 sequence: CASSPQRLESEQFF. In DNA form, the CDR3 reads TGTGCCAGCTCACCACAGCGGCTAGAAAGTGAGCAGTTCTTC. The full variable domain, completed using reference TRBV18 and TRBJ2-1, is NAGVMQNPRHLVRRRGQEARLRCSPMKGHSHVYWYRQLPEEGLKFMVYLQKENIIDESGMPKERFSAEFPKEGPSILRIQQVVRGDSAAYFCASSPQRLESEQFFGPGTRLTVL.

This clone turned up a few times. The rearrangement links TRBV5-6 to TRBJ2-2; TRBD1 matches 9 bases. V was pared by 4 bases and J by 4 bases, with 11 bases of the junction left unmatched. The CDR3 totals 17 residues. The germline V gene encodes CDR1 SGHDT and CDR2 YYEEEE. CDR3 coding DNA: TGTGCCAGCAGCCCTGGCCCCGGACAGGGGCCCACCGGGGAGCTGTTTTTT. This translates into CASSPGPGQGPTGELFF.

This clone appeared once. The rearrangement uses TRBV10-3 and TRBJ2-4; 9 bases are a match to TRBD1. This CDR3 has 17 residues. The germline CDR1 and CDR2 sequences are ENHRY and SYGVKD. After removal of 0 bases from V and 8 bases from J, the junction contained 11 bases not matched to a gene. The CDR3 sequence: CAISESDGTGGGYIQYF. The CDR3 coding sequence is TGTGCCATCAGTGAGTCGGATGGAACAGGGGGCGGTTACATTCAGTACTTC.

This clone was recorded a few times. CDR3 protein: CASSPDATGNTIYF. As DNA, the CDR3 is TGCGCCAGCAGCCCTGATGCGACTGGAAACACCATATATTTT. The rearrangement joins TRBV5-1 to TRBJ1-3; D is undetermined. There are 14 residues in the CDR3. Per germline, CDR1 SGHRS and CDR2 YFSETQ. V dropped 4 bases and J dropped 2 bases, with 10 bases sitting between them. The variable domain in full, completed from reference TRBV5-1 and TRBJ1-3, reads KAGVTQTPRYLIKTRGQQVTLSCSPISGHRSVSWYQQTPGQGLQFLFEYFSETQRNKGNFPGRFSGRQFSNSRSEMNVSTLELGDSALYLCASSPDATGNTIYFGEGSWLTVV.

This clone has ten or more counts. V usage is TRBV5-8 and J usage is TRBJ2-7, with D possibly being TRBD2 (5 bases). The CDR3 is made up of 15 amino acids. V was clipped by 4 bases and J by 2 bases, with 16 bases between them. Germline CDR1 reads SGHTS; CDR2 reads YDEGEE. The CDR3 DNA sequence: TGTGCCAGCAGCCGGAGTCCGGGGTACCCCTACGAGCAGTACTTC. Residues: CASSRSPGYPYEQYF.

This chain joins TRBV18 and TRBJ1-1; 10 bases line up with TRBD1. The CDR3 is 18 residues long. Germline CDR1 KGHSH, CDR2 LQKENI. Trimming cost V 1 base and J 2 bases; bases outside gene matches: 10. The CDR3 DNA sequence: TGTGCCAGCTCACCACGGACCGGGACAGGGGCCCTTAACACTGAAGCTTTCTTT. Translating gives CASSPRTGTGALNTEAFF.

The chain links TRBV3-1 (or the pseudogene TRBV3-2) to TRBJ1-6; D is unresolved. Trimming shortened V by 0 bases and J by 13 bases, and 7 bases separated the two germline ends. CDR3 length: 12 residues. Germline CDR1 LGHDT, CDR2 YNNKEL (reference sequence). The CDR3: CASSQDRTPLHF. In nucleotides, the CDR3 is TGTGCCAGCAGCCAAGATCGGACTCCCCTCCACTTT.